Presented here are 10 T cell receptor beta chains from one specimen sequenced in a study of long-term antiretroviral therapy in people with HIV. The assay used was immunoSEQ (version v3.0), run at survey level. Assay: immunoSEQ multiplex PCR; the TCRdb copy retains only in-frame clones and omits some. This repertoire shows around 35,000 clones, 95% to 98% found once; its top ten account for around 3.2%. The sample here was unsorted PBMCs, taken 6.9 years after starting antiretroviral therapy. The receptor set was obtained from a man aged 25-45 years with HIV.

The chain uses TRBV18 and TRBJ2-7, with TRBD2 matching over 8 bases. V dropped 1 base and J dropped 0; count of bases not matched to a gene: 11. Germline assignment: CDR1 KGHSH and CDR2 LQKENI. This CDR3 has 18 amino acids. This chain's CDR3 is CASSPQQLADSSSYEQYF. CDR3 DNA: TGTGCCAGCTCACCACAGCAACTAGCGGATTCCAGCTCCTACGAGCAGTACTTC.

This chain joins TRBV7-6 and TRBJ1-1; TRBD1 is a possible D gene (5 bases). The V gene lost 0 bases and the J gene lost 8 bases, with 10 bases spanning the gap. Germline V gene sequence: CDR1 SGHVS, CDR2 FNYEAQ. CDR3 length: 13 amino acids. CDR3 DNA: TGTGCCAGCAGCTTAGCAATCGACAGAGAAGCTTTCTTT. It encodes CASSLAIDREAFF.

The J gene is TRBJ1-3, the V gene TRBV14; D unclear. From germline, CDR1 is SGHDN and CDR2 FVKESK. The germline V and J ends were trimmed by 2 bases and 2 bases, with 4 bases remaining between them. The CDR3 is made up of 13 amino acids. This chain's CDR3 is CASSQKTGNTIYF. CDR3 in DNA: TGTGCCAGCAGCCAAAAGACTGGAAACACCATATATTTT.

Remarks on this clone: Other DNA sequences from this sample encode an identical CDR3 as well. V and J are TRBV7-3 and TRBJ2-5; 10 nucleotides match TRBD2. Trimming cost V 6 bases and J 5 bases; bases outside gene matches: 9. Germline CDR1 and CDR2: SGHTA and FQGTGA. CDR3 length: 15 amino acids. The CDR3 DNA reads as TGTGCCAGCAGTCCTCTAGCGGGGGCAGGGGAGACCCAGTACTTC. Its translation: CASSPLAGAGETQYF.

The chain employs TRBV27 and TRBJ2-1; 14 bases line up with TRBD2. Trimming cost V 1 base and J 4 bases; bases outside gene matches: 3. CDR3 length: 17 residues. Per the germline V gene, CDR1 is MNHEY and CDR2 is SMNVEV (reference sequence). CDR3 sequence: CASSLWTSGRPYNEQFF. DNA for the CDR3: TGTGCCAGCAGTTTATGGACTAGCGGGAGGCCTTACAATGAGCAGTTCTTC.

The chain carries TRBV6-5 and TRBJ2-7; 8 bases fit TRBD2. J lost 2 bases, V lost 1 base, and 7 bases had no gene match. There are 16 residues in the CDR3. The germline CDR1 and CDR2 sequences are MNHEY and SVGAGI. The CDR3 region is CASSYLLAGAPYEQYF. Written as DNA, the CDR3 is TGTGCCAGCAGTTACTTGCTAGCGGGCGCGCCCTACGAGCAGTACTTC.

The chain recombines TRBV21-1 with TRBJ1-5. TRBV21-1 is shown as a pseudogene. CDR3 length equals 16 residues. CDR3 protein: CASSARRSLTNQPQHF. The CDR3 DNA reads TGTGCCAGCAGCGCCCGTCGATCCCTTACCAATCAGCCCCAGCATTTT.

The rearrangement joins TRBV29-1 to TRBJ1-1; D perhaps matches TRBD1 (6 bases). This CDR3 region has 11 residues. Germline loops: CDR1 SQVTM, CDR2 ANQGSEA. V was pared by 7 bases and J by 8 bases, with 14 bases between. CDR3 DNA sequence: TGCAGCGCCGGGGGGCCGGCAGAAGCTTTCTTT. It specifies CSAGGPAEAFF.

CDR3 nucleotide sequence: TGTGCCAGCAGCGGGGAGGGACTATTCGGTGAGCAGTTCTTC. Amino acid sequence: CASSGEGLFGEQFF. This chain links TRBV9 with TRBJ2-1, with 7 nucleotides matching TRBD2. Germline CDR1 SGDLS, CDR2 YYNGEE. The CDR3 consists of 14 residues. J gave up 9 bases and V 3 bases, and 9 bases lay outside the gene matches.

This sequence joins TRBV7-3 and TRBJ1-6; 9 positions match TRBD1. V was clipped by 3 bases and J by 7 bases; unmatched bases: 4. This CDR3 spans 15 amino acids. CDR1 is SGHTA and CDR2 is FQGTGA in the germline V gene. The CDR3 region has the DNA TGTGCCAGCAGCTTTTCTGGACAGGGGAATTCACCCCTCCACTTT. Amino acid sequence: CASSFSGQGNSPLHF.